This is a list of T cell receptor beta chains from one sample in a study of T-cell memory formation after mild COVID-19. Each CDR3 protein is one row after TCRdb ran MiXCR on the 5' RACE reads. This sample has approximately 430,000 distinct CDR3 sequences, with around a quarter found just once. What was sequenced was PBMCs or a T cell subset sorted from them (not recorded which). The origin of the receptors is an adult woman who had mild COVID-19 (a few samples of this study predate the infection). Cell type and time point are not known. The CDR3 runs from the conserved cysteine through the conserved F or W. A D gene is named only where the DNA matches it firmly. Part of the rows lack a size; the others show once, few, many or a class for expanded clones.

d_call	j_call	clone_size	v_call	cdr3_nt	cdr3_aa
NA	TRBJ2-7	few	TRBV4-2	TGTGCCAGCAGCCAGGAGGACAGCCAAGGGTGGGAGCAGTACTTC	CASSQEDSQGWEQYF
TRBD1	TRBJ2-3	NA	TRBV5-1	TGCGCCAGCAGCCCGGGACAGGGTTCAGCAGATACGCAGTATTTT	CASSPGQGSADTQYF
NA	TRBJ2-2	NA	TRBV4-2	TGTGCCAGCAGCCACGGCGGGGCGGGCACCGGGGAGCTGTTTTTT	CASSHGGAGTGELFF
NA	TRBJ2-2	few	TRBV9	TGTGCCAGCAGCACCCCCGGGATGGACGGGGAGCTGTTTTTT	CASSTPGMDGELFF
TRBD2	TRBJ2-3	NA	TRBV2	TGTGCCAGCAGTGTGGTACGGGGGGGCACAGATACGCAGTATTTT	CASSVVRGGTDTQYF
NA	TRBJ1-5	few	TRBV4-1	TGCGCCAGCAGCCAAATTAATAGCAATCAGCCCCAGCATTTT	CASSQINSNQPQHF
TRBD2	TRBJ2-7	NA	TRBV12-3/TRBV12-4	TGTGCCAGCAGTGGGACTAGCGGGAACGTCGAGCAGTACTTC	CASSGTSGNVEQYF
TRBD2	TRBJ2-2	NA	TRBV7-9	TGTGCCAGCAGCTCCGGACTAGCGGTCACCGGGGAGCTGTTTTTT	CASSSGLAVTGELFF
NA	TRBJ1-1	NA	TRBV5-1	TGCGCCAGCAGCTATCGGGGTGAACTAACTGAAGCTTTCTTT	CASSYRGELTEAFF
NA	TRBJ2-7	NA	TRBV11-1	TGTGCCAGCAGCTTACAGGACAGTTACTACGAGCAGTACTTC	CASSLQDSYYEQYF
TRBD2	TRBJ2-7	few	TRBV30	TGTGCCTGGAGTCCCGGACTAGCGGGAGGGGTTGGGGCGTACGAGCAGTACTTC	CAWSPGLAGGVGAYEQYF
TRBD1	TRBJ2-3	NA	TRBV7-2	TGTGCCAGCAGCCCAGGGGGTAGCAGGGATACGCAGTATTTT	CASSPGGSRDTQYF
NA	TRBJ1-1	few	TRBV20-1	TGCAGTGCTAAAGGACAGAACACTGAAGCTTTCTTT	CSAKGQNTEAFF
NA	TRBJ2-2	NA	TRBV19	TGTGCCAGTAGTCTCCCCACGACTATCCTACACGGGGAGCTGTTTTTT	CASSLPTTILHGELFF
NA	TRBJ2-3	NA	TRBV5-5	TGTGCCAGCAGCTCCGAGACTTACACAGATACGCAGTATTTT	CASSSETYTDTQYF
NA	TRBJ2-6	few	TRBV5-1	TGCGCCAGCAGCCTCAGGGAGTCTGGGGCCAACGTCCTGACTTTC	CASSLRESGANVLTF
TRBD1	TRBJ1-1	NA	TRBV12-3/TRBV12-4	TGTGCCAGCAGCCGCAGGGGGCTAGGATACACTGAAGCTTTCTTT	CASSRRGLGYTEAFF
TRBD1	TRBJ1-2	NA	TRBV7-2	TGTGCCAGCAGCCCCCGGGACAGGGGGCTCAGCGGCTACACCTTC	CASSPRDRGLSGYTF
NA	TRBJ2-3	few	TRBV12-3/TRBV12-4	TGTGCCAGCAGTTTATGGGCCTCCGAGGATACGCAGTATTTT	CASSLWASEDTQYF
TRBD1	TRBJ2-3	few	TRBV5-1	TGCGCCAGCAGCACCCCGACAGGGGGCGTTGAAACTAGCACAGATACGCAGTATTTT	CASSTPTGGVETSTDTQYF
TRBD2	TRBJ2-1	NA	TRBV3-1	TGTGCCAGCAGCAGGACTAGCGGGGGAGCGGAGCAGTTCTTC	CASSRTSGGAEQFF
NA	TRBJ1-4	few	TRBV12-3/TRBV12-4	TGTGCCAGCACCCAGGGACACGCTAATGAAAAACTGTTTTTT	CASTQGHANEKLFF
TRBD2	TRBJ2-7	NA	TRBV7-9	TGTGCCAGCAGCCCCGGGACTAGCGGGGGGGCTTACGAGCAGTACTTC	CASSPGTSGGAYEQYF
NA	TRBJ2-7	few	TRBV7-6	TGTGCCAGCAGCTTAGCGGACGATAACGAGCAGTACTTC	CASSLADDNEQYF
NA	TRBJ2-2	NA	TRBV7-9	TGTGCCAGCAGCACACTTGATACCGGGGAGCTGTTTTTT	CASSTLDTGELFF
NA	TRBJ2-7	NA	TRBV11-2	TGTGCCAGCAGCTTAGAGGGTGGTACCTACGAGCAGTACTTC	CASSLEGGTYEQYF
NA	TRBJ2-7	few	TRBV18	TGTGCCAGCTCACCACCTACCCGATCCTACGAGCAGTACTTC	CASSPPTRSYEQYF
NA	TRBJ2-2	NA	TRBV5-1	TGCGCCAGCAGTTCGGGTCTCTGGGACCCGTCGAACACCGGGGAGCTGTTTTTT	CASSSGLWDPSNTGELFF
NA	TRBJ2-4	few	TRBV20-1	TGCAGTGCCAGGTCGGCCGGTTTAGCCAAAAACATTCAGTACTTC	CSARSAGLAKNIQYF
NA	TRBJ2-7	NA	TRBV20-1	TGCAGTGCTCTCGACAGGTCATCCTACGAGCAGTACTTC	CSALDRSSYEQYF
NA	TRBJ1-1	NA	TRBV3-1	TGTGCCAGCAGCCAAGATATGCGTGAAGCTTTCTTT	CASSQDMREAFF
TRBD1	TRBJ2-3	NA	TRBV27	TGTGCCAGCAGTTTGAGCAGGGGGTGGGATACGCAGTATTTT	CASSLSRGWDTQYF
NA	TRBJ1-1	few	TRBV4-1	TGCGCCAGCAGCCAAGATCCCACGTTTTCTGAAGCTTTCTTT	CASSQDPTFSEAFF
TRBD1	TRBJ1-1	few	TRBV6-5	TGTGCCAGCAGTTACTTGACAGGGGGAACTGAAGCTTTCTTT	CASSYLTGGTEAFF
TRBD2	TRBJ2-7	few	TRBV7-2	TGTGCCAGCAGCCCGGGGACTAGCGGGAGGTTCGAGCAGTACTTC	CASSPGTSGRFEQYF
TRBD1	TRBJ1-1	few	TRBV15	TGTGCCACCAGCAGAGATGGGACAGGGATCCCGGGGACTGAAGCTTTCTTT	CATSRDGTGIPGTEAFF
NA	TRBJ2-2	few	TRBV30	TGTGCCTCCGACCGATTAAACACCGGGGAGCTGTTTTTT	CASDRLNTGELFF
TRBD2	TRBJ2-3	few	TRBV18	TGTGCCAGCTCACCACCCGGGGTAGCGGGGGGCCGCACAGATACGCAGTATTTT	CASSPPGVAGGRTDTQYF
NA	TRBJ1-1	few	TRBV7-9	TGTGCCAGCAGCCAGAACCCGCGGGCTCCGGCTTTCTTT	CASSQNPRAPAFF
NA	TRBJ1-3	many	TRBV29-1	TGCAGCGTTAATCTAGGTAACTCTGGAAACACCATATATTTT	CSVNLGNSGNTIYF
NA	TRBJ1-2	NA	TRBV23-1	TGCGCCAGCAGTCAATCCAGGGGAAAGGGCTACACCTTC	CASSQSRGKGYTF
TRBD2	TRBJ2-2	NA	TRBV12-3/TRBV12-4	TGTGCCAGCAGTTTAGTGGCGGGGGACACCGGGGAGCTGTTTTTT	CASSLVAGDTGELFF
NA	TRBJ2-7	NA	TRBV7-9	TGTGCCAGCAGCTTAGCGTTGGGCCTGTTAGACGAGCAGTACTTC	CASSLALGLLDEQYF
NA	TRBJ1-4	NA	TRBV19	TGTGCCAGTAGTATTTGGGTAGCAACTAATGAAAAACTGTTTTTT	CASSIWVATNEKLFF
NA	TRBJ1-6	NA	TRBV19	TGTGCCAGTAGTATAGGGATCTCACCCCTCCACTTT	CASSIGISPLHF